This TCR beta chain comes out of a study of cytomegalovirus exposure and HLA in healthy donors. Regarding the study as a whole: Analyses of presence and absence presupposed an approximately uniform sequencing depth across donors. An analysis done earlier found most TCR beta V segments productive about 87% or about 30% of the time.

In regard to this clone: Its antigen is not known.

CDR3 length: 12 amino acids. Trimming cost V 3 bases and J 6 bases, with 9 bases left between them. The germline V gene encodes CDR1 SGHTA and CDR2 FQGNSA. Primers for the PCR totalled 60 Vbeta and 13 Jbeta. This table comes from immunoSEQ multiplex PCR, and its TCRdb copy is limited to in-frame clones, with some not included. The repertoire consists of around 120,000 clones, with roughly 71% occurring once and the leading ten covering about a tenth. The gene calls are TRBV7-2 and TRBJ2-7; D gene unclear. The sequence was collected from a man in his forties in good health and CMV-seropositive. The specimen was PBMCs. The CDR3 loop is CASSFPPGEQYF. DNA for the CDR3: TGTGCCAGCAGCTTCCCCCCCGGCGAGCAGTACTTC.